These 23 T cell receptor beta chains came from one sample sequenced in a study of human T cells and chemical hapten exposure. The time point here: patch test 1, 2 weeks after DPC sensitization. Stated treatment: therapeutic diphenylcyclopropenone sensitization with weekly scalp DPC. TCRdb itself ran the RACE reads through MiXCR, one entry per CDR3 protein. The data contain around 120,000 distinct CDR3 sequences, roughly an eighth of them singletons. The sequencing here drew on whole blood, taken in connection with sensitization to the hapten diphenylcyclopropenone (DPC). The origin of the receptors is a man aged 18 to 35 with alopecia areata. Some clones in this sample may be carry-over from other donors' samples.

V usage is TRBV3-1 and J usage is TRBJ2-6; D uncertain. The CDR3 consists of 13 residues. Germline-derived CDR1 and CDR2 are LGHDT and YNNKEL (reference sequence). V gave up 10 bases and J gave up 2 bases, with 9 bases separating them. As DNA, the CDR3 is TGTGCCACCCGAGGTCCTGGGGCCAACGTCCTGACTTTC. This codes for CATRGPGANVLTF.

The chain employs TRBV7-2 and TRBJ2-5; 7 bases are shared with TRBD2. After removal of 5 bases from V and 5 bases from J, the junction contained 11 bases not matched to a gene. Germline CDR1 and CDR2: SGHTA and FQGNSA. The CDR3 spans 15 residues. The CDR3 protein is CASSRLATRMETQYF. CDR3 DNA sequence: TGTGCCAGCAGCCGACTAGCTACAAGAATGGAGACCCAGTACTTC.

This chain joins TRBV6-2 or TRBV6-3 and TRBJ2-5; D possibly matches TRBD1 or TRBD2 (5 bases each). CDR1 MNHEY and CDR2 SVGEGT come from the germline V gene. V lost 6 bases, J lost 4 bases, and 18 bases lay in between. This CDR3 region has 15 residues. CDR3 coding DNA: TGTGCCAGCAGCCAAGTAACAGTCGGGACAGAGACCCAGTACTTC. Its translation: CASSQVTVGTETQYF.

This clonotype has only a few counts. The CDR3 coding sequence is TGTGCCAGCAGTCCCGACAGGGCCATGGAGACCCAGTACTTC. Translated: CASSPDRAMETQYF. This rearrangement joins TRBV12-3 or TRBV12-4 to TRBJ2-5; 7 bases agree with TRBD1. The CDR3 sequence is 14 residues long. J lost 5 bases, V lost 5 bases, and 8 bases had no gene match.

V usage is TRBV18 and J usage is TRBJ2-3, with a possible D match to TRBD1 (5 bases). With 2 bases removed from V and 0 bases from J, the gap between germline ends came to 12 bases. The CDR3 extends over 16 amino acids. Germline lookup yields CDR1 KGHSH and CDR2 LQKENI. The CDR3 loop is CASSPITGSSTDTQYF. CDR3 coding DNA: TGTGCCAGCTCACCAATAACAGGATCTAGCACAGATACGCAGTATTTT.

This rearrangement joins TRBV6-2 or TRBV6-3 to TRBJ1-1; the match to TRBD1 covers 9 bases. With 5 bases clipped from V and 1 base from J, the junction kept 23 bases outside the gene matches. This CDR3 has 21 residues. The germline V gene encodes CDR1 MNHEY and CDR2 SVGEGT. The CDR3 protein is CASSRVPGQGYLRPRNTEAFF. In DNA form, the CDR3 reads TGTGCCAGCAGTCGCGTCCCGGGACAGGGCTATTTACGCCCAAGGAACACTGAAGCTTTCTTT.

This rearrangement joins TRBV12-3 or TRBV12-4 to TRBJ2-2; maybe TRBD2 (5 bases). This CDR3 has 14 amino acids. The V and J ends lost 7 bases and 0 bases respectively, with 9 bases between them. CDR3 in DNA: TGTGCCAGCACCGTCGGGACGAACACCGGGGAGCTGTTTTTT. Protein product: CASTVGTNTGELFF.

This clonotype was recorded a few times. The rearrangement links TRBV7-9 to TRBJ1-5; 7 bases agree with TRBD1. This CDR3 is built from 15 residues. CDR1 SEHNR and CDR2 FQNEAQ come from the germline V gene (reference sequence). V shed 5 bases and J 5 bases; nucleotides not matched to a gene: 9. Here the CDR3 reads CASSQTTGRDQPQHF. The CDR3 nucleotides are TGTGCCAGCAGCCAAACGACAGGGAGAGATCAGCCCCAGCATTTT. The whole variable domain, filled in from reference TRBV7-9 and TRBJ1-5, reads DTGVSQNPRHKITKRGQNVTFRCDPISEHNRLYWYRQTLGQGPEFLTYFQNEAQLEKSRLLSDRFSAERPKGSFSTLEIQRTEQGDSAMYLCASSQTTGRDQPQHFGDGTRLSIL.

The rearrangement links TRBV29-1 to TRBJ2-3; weak D call: TRBD1 (7 bases). CDR3 length: 14 amino acids. V was trimmed by 0 bases and J by 3 bases, leaving 10 bases between them. Germline CDR1 SQVTM, CDR2 ANQGSEA. The CDR3, as DNA: TGCAGCGTTGAAGAGACAGGGAGGACAGATACGCAGTATTTT. Translation: CSVEETGRTDTQYF.

The rearrangement uses TRBV7-7 and TRBJ2-5; D is possibly TRBD1 or TRBD2 (5 bases each). V was trimmed by 5 bases and J by 1 base, leaving 8 bases between them. In germline, CDR1 is SSHAT, CDR2 FNYEAQ (reference sequence). This CDR3 contains 13 residues. CDR3 coding DNA: TGTGCCAGCAGCCCCGGGACCCAAGAGACCCAGTACTTC. It specifies CASSPGTQETQYF.

The chain links TRBV6-1 to TRBJ2-2, with D uncertain. The CDR3 totals 11 residues. Per the germline V gene, CDR1 is MNHNS and CDR2 is SASEGT. Between the trimmed V and J ends, which lost 2 bases and 7 bases, there was a span of 2 bases. The CDR3 DNA follows: TGTGCCAGCAGTGAACTCGGGGAGCTGTTTTTT. Translating gives CASSELGELFF.

This chain links TRBV5-1 with TRBJ2-1; possibly TRBD1 for D (5 bases). V lost 0 bases, J lost 6 bases, and 13 bases lay in between. The CDR3 consists of 15 residues. Germline CDR1 is SGHRS and CDR2 is YFSETQ. CDR3 sequence (DNA): TGCGCCAGCAGCTTGGTGGCGCAGGGCACCAATGAGCAGTTCTTC. Translation gives CASSLVAQGTNEQFF.

The V and J genes are TRBV13 and TRBJ2-7; D unresolved. Trimming removed 5 bases at V and 4 bases at J, with 12 bases between. Germline V gene data show CDR1 as PRHDT and CDR2 as FYEKMQ (reference sequence). The CDR3 runs 13 residues. CDR3 nucleotide sequence: TGTGCCAGCAGCCACGGGCGGAATTACGAGCAGTACTTC. Its translation: CASSHGRNYEQYF.

This clonotype was counted ten times or more. V is TRBV9 and J is TRBJ2-7; D call uncertain. The germline CDR1 and CDR2 sequences are SGDLS and YYNGEE. This CDR3 is built from 15 residues. V lost 0 bases, J lost 1 base, and 11 bases lay in between. DNA for the CDR3: TGTGCCAGCAGCGTAGTTCCGGGTGGATCCTACGAGCAGTACTTC. This encodes CASSVVPGGSYEQYF.

The J gene is TRBJ2-4, the V gene TRBV4-1; D is unresolved. CDR3 length: 13 amino acids. With 4 bases removed from V and 9 bases from J, the gap between germline ends came to 13 bases. Germline loops: CDR1 MGHRA, CDR2 YSYEKL. CDR3 in DNA: TGCGCCAGCAGCCTCAGTCCCATCGGCATTCAGTACTTC. This translates into CASSLSPIGIQYF.

There are a few counts of this clonotype. The chain carries TRBV7-9 and TRBJ2-1, with 7 bases that match TRBD1. Germline CDR1 SEHNR, CDR2 FQNEAQ (reference sequence). J lost 2 bases, V lost 5 bases, and 6 bases had no gene match. The CDR3 runs to 15 residues. The CDR3 nucleotides are TGTGCCAGCAGCCCCGGGACAGCGCCCTACAATGAGCAGTTCTTC. Protein product: CASSPGTAPYNEQFF.

This clonotype was seen only a few times. The chain employs TRBV7-2 and TRBJ1-5; 7 bases agree with TRBD1. V shed 3 bases, J shed 1 base, and the junction held 6 bases outside the gene matches. The CDR3 runs 16 residues. Germline V CDR1 and CDR2: SGHTA, FQGNSA. The CDR3 region has the DNA TGTGCCAGCAGCTTCCGCCAGGGGGGAAGCAATCAGCCCCAGCATTTT. Translated, it gives CASSFRQGGSNQPQHF.

Ten or more counts support this clonotype. The chain combines TRBV4-3 with TRBJ2-7; D remains ambiguous. This CDR3 has 17 amino acids. In germline, CDR1 is LGHNA, CDR2 YSLEER. The V end lost 0 bases, the J end lost 2 bases, and 17 bases lay between the germline ends. The CDR3 region has the DNA TGCGCCAGCAGCCAAGATCGAGCAGACTCCCACGCCTACGAGCAGTACTTC. Amino acids: CASSQDRADSHAYEQYF.

The rearrangement uses TRBV7-9 and TRBJ2-2; 8 nucleotides match TRBD1. Germline V gene lookup returns CDR1 SEHNR and CDR2 FQNEAQ (reference sequence). The CDR3 has 14 residues. V gave up 6 bases and J gave up 6 bases; unmatched junction bases: 6. CDR3 nucleotides: TGTGCCAGCAGTCCGGACAGGGACGCCGGGGAGCTGTTTTTT. Amino acids: CASSPDRDAGELFF.

There are a few counts of this clonotype. This chain connects TRBV10-3 to TRBJ2-7; 10 bases map to TRBD1. J gave up 2 bases and V 6 bases, and 4 bases lay outside the gene matches. The CDR3 extends over 14 amino acids. CDR1 ENHRY and CDR2 SYGVKD come from the germline V gene. DNA for the CDR3: TGTGCCATCAGCCGACAGGGGGCCGCCTACGAGCAGTACGTC. It specifies CAISRQGAAYEQYV.

This clonotype was recorded many times. This chain links TRBV6-2 or TRBV6-3 with TRBJ1-5; the match to TRBD1 covers 9 bases. The CDR3 loop spans 17 amino acids. The trim removed 4 bases at V and 0 bases at J, leaving 7 bases unmatched. Germline V lookup: CDR1 MNHEY, CDR2 SVGEGT. CDR3 in amino acids: CASSSTGGPNSNQPQHF. CDR3 sequence (DNA): TGTGCCAGCAGTTCGACAGGGGGTCCGAATAGCAATCAGCCCCAGCATTTT.

This clonotype has only a few counts. The chain is built from TRBV6-5 and TRBJ1-1; D not certain. Germline CDR1 reads MNHEY; CDR2 reads SVGAGI. The CDR3 sequence is 14 residues long. The V gene lost 4 bases and the J gene lost 0 bases, with 9 bases spanning the gap. The CDR3 bases are TGTGCCAGCAGTTCTGGAGCTGTGAACACTGAAGCTTTCTTT. Translating gives CASSSGAVNTEAFF.

This clonotype was seen a few times. The V call is TRBV12-3 or TRBV12-4, the J call TRBJ2-7; 8 bases fit TRBD1. J was trimmed by 4 bases and V by 4 bases; bases with no gene match: 12. The CDR3 is 16 residues long. The CDR3 region has the DNA TGTGCCAGCAGTTCTCCCGGGACAGGAGCTTTTTACGAGCAGTACTTC. As protein: CASSSPGTGAFYEQYF.